A selection of T cell receptor beta chains follows, all from one sample in a study of T cells in Graves' hyperthyroidism and ophthalmopathy. TCRdb passed the multiplex PCR reads through MiXCR, listing each CDR3 protein once. The data contain a few hundred thousand distinct CDR3 sequences, less than 25% of them seen just once; the ten biggest clones take up 26%. The sample taken for sequencing was blood. Source of these receptors: a man aged 18 to 30 with Graves' hyperthyroidism. CDR3s include the opening cysteine and the closing phenylalanine or tryptophan.

v_gene	j_gene	CDR3aa
TRBV5-6	TRBJ1-2	CASSLLPRFYGYTF
TRBV4-2	TRBJ1-5	CASSLQRREVQGQPQHF
TRBV25-1	TRBJ1-1	CASSGTGAPTEAFF
TRBV5-5	TRBJ1-6	CASSLEVDLSSYNSPLHF
TRBV27	TRBJ1-2	CASSRTGEDGYTF
TRBV2	TRBJ2-5	CASSEGPVETQYF
TRBV11-2	TRBJ1-2	CASSLDLPADGYTF
TRBV20-1	TRBJ1-2	CSARFLGQADFNYGYTF
TRBV20-1	TRBJ2-2	CSARAQGANTGELFF
TRBV20-1	TRBJ1-2	CSKPIANGYTF
TRBV19	TRBJ1-5	CASGGLNQPQHF
TRBV6-5	TRBJ2-7	CASSYSQGAHEQYF
TRBV20-1	TRBJ2-7	CSATKSGQGANEQYF
TRBV6-2/TRBV6-3	TRBJ2-5	CASSYSRVQETQYF
TRBV30	TRBJ2-7	CAWSETHYEQYF
TRBV13	TRBJ2-7	CASSPRPNPYEQYF
TRBV2	TRBJ1-5	CASKGGTAHSNQPQHF
TRBV28	TRBJ2-6	CASSFWDGDSSGANVLTF
TRBV11-1	TRBJ1-5	CASSYQDWLDYGNQPQHF
TRBV5-1	TRBJ2-2	CASTGRSKTGELFF
TRBV11-2	TRBJ2-5	CASSFLAGSWEETQYF
TRBV12-3/TRBV12-4	TRBJ1-5	CASSFESQPQHF
TRBV5-1	TRBJ2-7	CASSPGGRSYEQYF
TRBV6-1	TRBJ1-2	CASTPRGRGGYTF